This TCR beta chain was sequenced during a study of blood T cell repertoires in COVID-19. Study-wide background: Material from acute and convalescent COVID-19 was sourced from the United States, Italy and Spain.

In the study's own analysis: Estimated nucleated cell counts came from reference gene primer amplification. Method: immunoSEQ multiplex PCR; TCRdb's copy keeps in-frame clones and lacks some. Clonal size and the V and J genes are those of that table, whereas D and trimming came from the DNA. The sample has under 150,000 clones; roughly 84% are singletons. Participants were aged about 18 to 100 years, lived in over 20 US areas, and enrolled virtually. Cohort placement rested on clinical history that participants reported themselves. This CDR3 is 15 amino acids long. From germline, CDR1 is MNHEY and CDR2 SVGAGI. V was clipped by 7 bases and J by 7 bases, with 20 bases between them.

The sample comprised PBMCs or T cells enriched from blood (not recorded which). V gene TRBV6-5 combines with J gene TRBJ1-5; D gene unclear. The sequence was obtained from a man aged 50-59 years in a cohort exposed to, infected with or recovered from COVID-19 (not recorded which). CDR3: CASIVSPGSGQPQHF. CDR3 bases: TGTGCCAGCATCGTTTCCCCAGGCTCCGGCCAGCCCCAGCATTTT.